Listed below are T cell receptor beta chains from one sample, sequenced in a study of blood T cell repertoires in COVID-19. Only in-frame clones appear in the TCRdb table, and some are missing; sequencing was by immunoSEQ multiplex PCR. The sample carries about 200,000 clones, about 87% recorded once. The sample was peripheral blood. These receptors were taken from a man in his sixties with acute or convalescent COVID-19. Each CDR3 is given with its conserved first and last residue. The order of the fields is V gene, clone size, J gene, D gene, CDR3 DNA, CDR3 protein. D genes are given only for firm matches. Size tells how often a clone was seen (once, few, many) or the class of an expanded clone, and some rows leave it out.

V: TRBV5-1
size: once
J: TRBJ2-5
D: TRBD1
DNA: TGCGCCAGCAGCTTAGAGGGACAGGTACAAGAGACCCAGTACTTC
CDR3: CASSLEGQVQETQYF

V: TRBV5-1
size: -
J: TRBJ2-1
D: -
DNA: TGCGCCAGCAGCTTGGGACTAGGGGTCTACAATGAGCAGTTCTTC
CDR3: CASSLGLGVYNEQFF

V: TRBV3-1/TRBV3-2
size: -
J: TRBJ2-5
D: TRBD1
DNA: TGTGCCAGCAGCCAAGAATGGCAGGGGGAGGAGACCCAGTACTTC
CDR3: CASSQEWQGEETQYF

V: TRBV19
size: once
J: TRBJ2-3
D: TRBD2
DNA: TGTGCCAGTAGCCCCACGGGGCTAGCGGGGGGGCCCAGGACAGATACGCAGTATTTT
CDR3: CASSPTGLAGGPRTDTQYF

V: TRBV9
size: -
J: TRBJ2-1
D: TRBD1
DNA: TGTGCCAGCAGCCCCCGGGACAGGGAAGGCCTTCGGAATGAGCAGTTCTTC
CDR3: CASSPRDREGLRNEQFF

V: TRBV19
size: many
J: TRBJ1-1
D: TRBD1
DNA: TGTGCCAGTAGTACCAGACCCGGACAGGGGGCTCTGAACACTGAAGCTTTCTTT
CDR3: CASSTRPGQGALNTEAFF

V: TRBV6-2/TRBV6-3
size: -
J: TRBJ2-5
D: -
DNA: TGTGCCAGCAGTTACCCCGAGGGAACACAAGAGACCCAGTACTTC
CDR3: CASSYPEGTQETQYF

V: TRBV30
size: -
J: TRBJ1-4
D: -
DNA: TGTGCCTGGACCGTTTGGGGGGGGCGCAATGAAAAACTGTTTTTT
CDR3: CAWTVWGGRNEKLFF

V: TRBV6-4
size: -
J: TRBJ1-1
D: TRBD1
DNA: TGTGCCAGCAGTGACCTATTTAAACAGGGGACTGAAGCTTTCTTT
CDR3: CASSDLFKQGTEAFF

V: TRBV3-1/TRBV3-2
size: once
J: TRBJ1-2
D: TRBD1
DNA: TGTGCCAGCAGCCAAGGACCAGGGGGAGGCTATGGCTACACCTTC
CDR3: CASSQGPGGGYGYTF

V: TRBV7-2
size: -
J: TRBJ2-2
D: TRBD2
DNA: TGTGCCAGCAGCTTAGTGGTCCTGGCGGGGGGGCCTTTAGGGGAGCTGTTTTTT
CDR3: CASSLVVLAGGPLGELFF

V: TRBV6-2/TRBV6-3
size: -
J: TRBJ2-1
D: TRBD2
DNA: TGTGCCAGCAGTCAACCACGGGGACTAGCGGAGGAGCAGTTCTTC
CDR3: CASSQPRGLAEEQFF

V: TRBV7-3
size: -
J: TRBJ1-2
D: -
DNA: TGTGCCAGCGGGGGCAATGTAGTTGGCTACACCTTC
CDR3: CASGGNVVGYTF

V: TRBV18
size: -
J: TRBJ1-5
D: -
DNA: TGTGCCAGCTCACCACAGAACAGGGGCAATCAGCCCCAGCATTTT
CDR3: CASSPQNRGNQPQHF

V: TRBV28
size: -
J: TRBJ1-2
D: TRBD1
DNA: TGTGCCAGCAGTTGGCAGGGGGTCCTCTATGGCTACACCTTC
CDR3: CASSWQGVLYGYTF

V: TRBV19
size: -
J: TRBJ1-1
D: TRBD1
DNA: TGTGCCAGCGGGCCGGGACAGAAGAACACTGAAGCTTTCTTT
CDR3: CASGPGQKNTEAFF

V: TRBV5-4
size: -
J: TRBJ2-7
D: -
DNA: TGTGCCAGCAGCTTGGACAGATACGAGCAGTACTTC
CDR3: CASSLDRYEQYF

V: TRBV4-2
size: -
J: TRBJ2-2
D: -
DNA: TGTGCCAGCAGCCTCGCACGGGGGGCCAATACGAACACCGGGGAGCTGTTTTTT
CDR3: CASSLARGANTNTGELFF

V: TRBV6-5
size: -
J: TRBJ2-7
D: -
DNA: TGTGCCAGCAGTTACTCGCCCCGGGGGGCTCCCTACGAGCAGTACTTC
CDR3: CASSYSPRGAPYEQYF

V: TRBV28
size: -
J: TRBJ2-5
D: -
DNA: TGTGCCAGCAGTTTCAGGACCGGCCAGGGCTGGGAGACCCAGTACTTC
CDR3: CASSFRTGQGWETQYF

V: TRBV7-9
size: -
J: TRBJ2-3
D: -
DNA: TGTGCCAGCACCGACACAGGGTTAGGCACAGATACGCAGTATTTT
CDR3: CASTDTGLGTDTQYF

V: TRBV6-6
size: -
J: TRBJ2-3
D: -
DNA: TGTGCCAGCTCCCCAACAGGCGTTGGCACAGATACGCAGTATTTT
CDR3: CASSPTGVGTDTQYF

V: TRBV10-1
size: -
J: TRBJ2-7
D: -
DNA: TGCGCCAGCGGTATCCCGGGACTTCTGGGTCTCGAGCAGTACTTC
CDR3: CASGIPGLLGLEQYF

V: TRBV6-9
size: -
J: TRBJ1-5
D: -
DNA: TGTGCCGGCCCCCTTTACCAGCCCCAGCATTTT
CDR3: CAGPLYQPQHF

V: TRBV3-1/TRBV3-2
size: -
J: TRBJ2-3
D: TRBD2
DNA: TGTGCCAGCAGTTGGACTAGCGGGGTTTTAGGAGATACGCAGTATTTT
CDR3: CASSWTSGVLGDTQYF

V: TRBV5-1
size: -
J: TRBJ1-2
D: TRBD1
DNA: TGCGCCAGCAGCTTAGAGACAGGGGGTAGCTATGGCTACACCTTC
CDR3: CASSLETGGSYGYTF

V: TRBV4-2
size: -
J: TRBJ2-3
D: -
DNA: TGTGCCAGCAGCCAGAGCCCCTGGGGCGAGCCAGATACGCAGTATTTT
CDR3: CASSQSPWGEPDTQYF

V: TRBV11-3
size: -
J: TRBJ2-3
D: TRBD2
DNA: TGTGCCAGCAGCTTCACTAGCGGGGGGGCCGGCGGAGATACGCAGTATTTT
CDR3: CASSFTSGGAGGDTQYF

V: TRBV5-6
size: once
J: TRBJ2-7
D: -
DNA: TGTGCCAGCAGCTCGCCTTGGCCTAACGAGCGCGAGTACTACGAGCAGTACTTC
CDR3: CASSSPWPNEREYYEQYF

V: TRBV4-3
size: -
J: TRBJ2-5
D: -
DNA: TGCGCCAGCAGCCAAGAGGGTCGGGTAAAAGAGACCCAGTACTTC
CDR3: CASSQEGRVKETQYF

V: TRBV27
size: -
J: TRBJ1-5
D: TRBD1
DNA: TGTGCCAGCAGTTTAAGACAGGGGGTAGGGCAGCCCCAGCATTTT
CDR3: CASSLRQGVGQPQHF

V: TRBV25-1
size: -
J: TRBJ1-2
D: TRBD1
DNA: TGTGCCAGCAGTCCAGGGGGGAGTGGCTACACCTTC
CDR3: CASSPGGSGYTF

V: TRBV7-8
size: -
J: TRBJ2-3
D: TRBD1
DNA: TGTGCCAGCAGCTTAGGAGAGACAGGGGGAATCCCAGATACGCAGTATTTT
CDR3: CASSLGETGGIPDTQYF

V: TRBV2
size: -
J: TRBJ1-2
D: -
DNA: TGTGCCAGCAGTGATAACGGCGCACGGGGCTTC
CDR3: CASSDNGARGF

V: TRBV27
size: -
J: TRBJ1-2
D: -
DNA: TGTGCCAGCAGTTTATCCTCAGGAAACTATGGCTACACCTTC
CDR3: CASSLSSGNYGYTF

V: TRBV4-3
size: -
J: TRBJ1-2
D: -
DNA: TGCGCCAGCAGCCACTCGGACACTTATGGCTACACCTTC
CDR3: CASSHSDTYGYTF

V: TRBV4-3
size: once
J: TRBJ1-3
D: TRBD1
DNA: TGCGCCAGCAGCCAAGACACCGGGACAGGGCCCCTTCTCTCTGGAAACACCATATATTTT
CDR3: CASSQDTGTGPLLSGNTIYF

V: TRBV5-4
size: -
J: TRBJ2-1
D: TRBD2
DNA: TGTGCCAGCAGCACGGGACTAGCGGGGGGATCCTACAATGAGCAGTTCTTC
CDR3: CASSTGLAGGSYNEQFF

V: TRBV6-5
size: -
J: TRBJ2-2
D: -
DNA: TGTGCCAGCAGTCTTGTGACAGACACCGGGGAGCTGTTTTTT
CDR3: CASSLVTDTGELFF

V: TRBV5-4
size: few
J: TRBJ2-1
D: TRBD2
DNA: TGTGCCAGCAGCCAAGGACTAGCGGGGGTAGACAATGAGCAGTTCTTC
CDR3: CASSQGLAGVDNEQFF

V: TRBV7-9
size: -
J: TRBJ2-3
D: TRBD1
DNA: TGTGCCAGCAGCTTAGGGGGACAGGGTTCAGATACGCAGTATTTT
CDR3: CASSLGGQGSDTQYF

V: TRBV7-2
size: -
J: TRBJ2-4
D: TRBD1
DNA: TGTGCCAGCAGCCCGGACAGGGGGCGAGAAAACATTCAGTACTTC
CDR3: CASSPDRGRENIQYF

V: TRBV19
size: -
J: TRBJ2-5
D: TRBD2
DNA: TGTGCCAGTTCGGGAAGCGGGGGAGGAAAAGGGACCCAGTACTTC
CDR3: CASSGSGGGKGTQYF

V: TRBV13
size: once
J: TRBJ2-5
D: TRBD2
DNA: TGTGCCAGCAGCGCCGGACTAGCGGAGACCCAGTACTTC
CDR3: CASSAGLAETQYF

V: TRBV5-1
size: -
J: TRBJ2-1
D: TRBD1
DNA: TGCGCCAGCAGCTCCGGACAGGGTACCAATGAGCAGTTCTTC
CDR3: CASSSGQGTNEQFF

V: TRBV28
size: -
J: TRBJ2-7
D: -
DNA: TGTGCCAGCAGTCCCAAGGGTGGTCGGGGGGCCGTGGGCGAGCAGTACTTC
CDR3: CASSPKGGRGAVGEQYF

V: TRBV7-2
size: -
J: TRBJ2-7
D: TRBD1
DNA: TGTGCCAGCAGCTTCGACAGGGACTACGAGCAGTACTTC
CDR3: CASSFDRDYEQYF

V: TRBV7-3
size: -
J: TRBJ2-7
D: -
DNA: TGTGCCAGCAGCTTTACGAGACAGGAAAGAGACGAGCAGTACTTC
CDR3: CASSFTRQERDEQYF

V: TRBV19
size: -
J: TRBJ1-5
D: TRBD1
DNA: TGTGCCAGTAGTCCCTGGGGGACAGGGGGCGATCAGCCCCAGCATTTT
CDR3: CASSPWGTGGDQPQHF

V: TRBV7-7
size: -
J: TRBJ2-1
D: TRBD2
DNA: TGTGCCAGCAGCATCGGACTAGCGGGGACCTACAATGAGCAGTTCTTC
CDR3: CASSIGLAGTYNEQFF

V: TRBV11-2
size: -
J: TRBJ2-1
D: TRBD1
DNA: TGTGCCAGCAGCTCCGAGGGACAGGCCGTGGGGAATGAGCAGTTCTTC
CDR3: CASSSEGQAVGNEQFF

V: TRBV11-2
size: -
J: TRBJ1-1
D: TRBD1
DNA: TGTGCCAGCAGCATTCCGGGACAGGGTCCCCTGGCTTTCTTT
CDR3: CASSIPGQGPLAFF

V: TRBV18
size: few
J: TRBJ1-5
D: -
DNA: TGTGCCAGCTCACAGGATAGGACAAGCAATCAGCCCCAGCATTTT
CDR3: CASSQDRTSNQPQHF

V: TRBV7-9
size: -
J: TRBJ1-2
D: -
DNA: TGTGCCAGCAGCTCCCAGGGGTACGGCTACACCTTC
CDR3: CASSSQGYGYTF

V: TRBV13
size: once
J: TRBJ1-3
D: -
DNA: TGTGCCAGCAGCTTAGGTAGGACAAGCTCTGGAAACACCATATATTTT
CDR3: CASSLGRTSSGNTIYF

V: TRBV5-1
size: -
J: TRBJ2-2
D: TRBD2
DNA: TGCGCCAGCTCCCCGGGACCGGGGGGCACCGGGGAGCTGTTTTTT
CDR3: CASSPGPGGTGELFF

V: TRBV7-2
size: -
J: TRBJ1-1
D: -
DNA: TGTGCCAGCAGCTTCGGACACATTAACACTGAAGCTTTCTTT
CDR3: CASSFGHINTEAFF

V: TRBV7-8
size: -
J: TRBJ1-1
D: -
DNA: TGTGCCAGCACCGTAAAAGCAGGGACTGAAGCTTTCTTT
CDR3: CASTVKAGTEAFF

V: TRBV24-1
size: -
J: TRBJ2-5
D: -
DNA: TGTGCCACCAGTGGCGACGATGAGGCCCCTTTTTTCCAAGAGACCCAGTACTTC
CDR3: CATSGDDEAPFFQETQYF

V: TRBV24-1
size: -
J: TRBJ1-2
D: TRBD1
DNA: TGTGCCACCAGTGAACGGACAGGGGAAGGCTACACCTTC
CDR3: CATSERTGEGYTF